A selection of T cell receptor beta chains follows, all from one sample in a study of blood T cells in healthy people across ages. MiXCR, applied by TCRdb to the 5' RACE reads, yields one record per CDR3 protein. The data contain hundreds of thousands of distinct CDR3 sequences, under 55% of them singletons. Sequenced: blood. Receptor source: a man between 60 and 75 years old in good health. CDR3s leave out the opening cysteine and the closing phenylalanine or tryptophan. The order of the fields is clone size, J gene, V gene, CDR3 protein. Only some rows state a clone size, as once, few, many or a class for expanded clones.

-,TRBJ1-6,TRBV2,ASRDREYSPLH
many,TRBJ2-5,TRBV20-1,SASPGQGKETQY
-,TRBJ2-5,TRBV6-6,ASRDGGGSARYQY
-,TRBJ2-1,TRBV28,ASSSSGLTVYEQF
-,TRBJ2-7,TRBV30,AWSEEVVYEQY
-,TRBJ2-3,TRBV20-1,SATHSTDTQY
-,TRBJ1-6,TRBV20-1,SASPGTGLSSPLH
-,TRBJ2-7,TRBV7-9,ASSFATAEQY
many,TRBJ2-1,TRBV5-1,ASSATTSVPGNEQF
-,TRBJ2-7,TRBV7-2,ASSLVDQGGEQY
-,-,TRBV6-6,AISAGVKNIQY
-,TRBJ2-1,TRBV5-1,ASSLAQIGNEQF
-,TRBJ1-6,TRBV14,ASSPLDGSPLH
few,TRBJ1-5,TRBV20-1,SARDLQGLNQPQH
few,TRBJ2-5,TRBV10-3,AISESLRDRTHQETQY
-,TRBJ2-1,TRBV4-1,ASSQPGGDEQF
-,TRBJ2-3,TRBV12-3/TRBV12-4,ASRRGADTQY
few,TRBJ2-5,TRBV30,AWSAPRTGGETQY
few,TRBJ2-7,TRBV7-9,ASSLGPGMTYEQY
-,TRBJ2-3,TRBV12-3/TRBV12-4,ASTLVADTQY
-,TRBJ2-1,TRBV3-1,ASRASGVNYNEQF
-,TRBJ1-1,TRBV11-3,ASSLDDRTNTEAF
few,TRBJ1-6,TRBV12-3/TRBV12-4,ASSLSGAYNSPLH
-,TRBJ2-3,TRBV9,ASSVDTSTDTQY
-,TRBJ2-3,TRBV2,ASSSASGLYTDTQY
-,-,TRBV2,ASSLDRVPGLAYEQY
-,TRBJ1-1,TRBV7-9,ASSLQGWTEAF
-,TRBJ2-4,TRBV12-3/TRBV12-4,ASSLTGSAKNIQY
-,TRBJ1-1,TRBV25-1,ASSSPLGGWRNTEAF
-,TRBJ1-2,TRBV12-3/TRBV12-4,ASSPQVEANYGYT
-,TRBJ1-6,TRBV2,ASLVGLNSPLH
-,TRBJ1-4,TRBV7-6,ASSLRGKGEKLF
-,TRBJ1-1,TRBV5-1,ASRLFLRADTEAF
-,TRBJ1-5,TRBV20-1,SAIGAENQPQH
-,-,TRBV11-2,ASSLVFRGNYEQY
few,TRBJ2-1,TRBV14,ASSRSYTGNEQF
-,TRBJ2-1,TRBV7-2,ASSRGQGYNEQF
few,TRBJ2-1,TRBV7-6,ASSERQDYNEQF
-,TRBJ2-3,TRBV12-3/TRBV12-4,ASRPTRVYTQY
-,TRBJ2-1,TRBV4-1,ASSPPASGSGGCNEQF